Listed below are T cell receptor beta chains from one sample, sequenced in a study of memory CD4+ T cells and cytomegalovirus serostatus. Sequenced by immunoSEQ multiplex PCR; TCRdb stores in-frame clones only, minus some. This table has 40,000 to 50,000 clones, 76% appearing once. The sample comprised memory CD4+ T cells from blood. The origin of the receptors is an adult in good health and CMV-seronegative. The CDR3 runs from the conserved cysteine through the conserved F or W. A D gene is named only where the DNA matches it firmly. Not every row has a clone size; where given, it reads once, few, many or a size class.

v_call	cdr3_length	j_call	d_call	clone_size	cdr3_aa	cdr3_nt
TRBV2	13	TRBJ1-6	NA	once	CASSDSERSPLHF	TGTGCCAGCAGCGACTCAGAGCGGTCACCCCTCCACTTT
TRBV11-2	12	TRBJ2-2	NA	once	CASSGGVGELFF	TGTGCCAGCAGCGGAGGGGTCGGGGAGCTGTTTTTT
TRBV18	16	TRBJ2-4	TRBD2	once	CASSPMGGISGNIQYF	TGTGCCAGCTCACCAATGGGGGGGATTTCGGGAAACATTCAGTACTTC
TRBV6-6	13	TRBJ2-5	NA	NA	CASRGQIQGTQYF	TGTGCCAGCAGGGGTCAGATACAGGGAACCCAGTACTTC
TRBV28	17	TRBJ2-6	TRBD1	NA	CASSIRDRVSGANVLTF	TGTGCCAGCAGTATACGGGACAGGGTCTCTGGGGCCAACGTCCTGACTTTC
TRBV27	17	TRBJ2-5	NA	NA	CASSLSRGGGRQETQYF	TGTGCCAGCAGTTTATCGAGGGGAGGAGGTCGGCAAGAGACCCAGTACTTC
TRBV27	11	TRBJ2-7	NA	NA	CASSSRNEQYF	TGTGCCAGCAGTTCCCGAAACGAGCAGTACTTC
TRBV4-1	15	TRBJ2-5	TRBD1	NA	CASSQNPGQRETQYF	TGCGCCAGCAGCCAAAATCCGGGACAGAGAGAGACCCAGTACTTC
TRBV29-1	12	TRBJ1-1	NA	NA	CSVGGGKGGAFF	TGCAGCGTTGGTGGGGGCAAGGGTGGGGCTTTCTTT
TRBV11-2	15	TRBJ2-3	TRBD1	NA	CASRRPGQGRDTQYF	TGTGCCAGCAGGCGACCGGGACAGGGAAGAGATACGCAGTATTTT
TRBV5-1	15	TRBJ2-7	NA	NA	CASSLESTRLHEQYF	TGCGCCAGCAGCTTGGAATCTACCCGATTACACGAGCAGTACTTC
TRBV28	13	TRBJ1-5	NA	NA	CASNWGNNQPQHF	TGTGCCAGCAATTGGGGAAACAATCAGCCCCAGCATTTT
TRBV7-3	13	TRBJ1-5	NA	NA	CASSPWGGEPQHF	TGTGCCAGCAGCCCTTGGGGGGGGGAGCCCCAGCATTTT
TRBV6-5	11	TRBJ1-2	NA	NA	CARAGVYGYTF	TGTGCCAGAGCAGGGGTATATGGCTACACCTTC
TRBV7-9	15	TRBJ1-4	NA	NA	CASSVLQGHLEKLFF	TGTGCCAGCAGCGTACTCCAGGGACATCTTGAAAAACTGTTTTTT
TRBV7-3	16	TRBJ2-2	NA	NA	CASSQIPTGNTGELFF	TGTGCCAGCAGCCAAATACCAACAGGGAACACCGGGGAGCTGTTTTTT
TRBV29-1	12	TRBJ1-2	NA	NA	CSVYRMGAGYTF	TGCAGCGTTTACCGAATGGGGGCGGGCTACACCTTC
TRBV6-6	13	TRBJ2-2	NA	NA	CASSYAGAGELFF	TGTGCCAGCAGTTACGCAGGGGCTGGGGAGCTGTTTTTT
TRBV2	17	TRBJ2-1	TRBD2	NA	CASSVPPLAGGWNEQFF	TGTGCCAGCAGTGTCCCCCCACTAGCGGGGGGGTGGAATGAGCAGTTCTTC
TRBV2	13	TRBJ1-2	NA	few	CASTEEGTDGYTF	TGTGCCAGCACTGAGGAGGGGACCGATGGCTACACCTTC
TRBV20-1	11	TRBJ2-5	NA	NA	CSTPRGETQYF	TGCAGTACACCCCGGGGAGAGACCCAGTACTTC
TRBV5-6	13	TRBJ2-5	NA	NA	CASSSDIQETQYF	TGTGCCAGCAGCTCCGACATCCAAGAGACCCAGTACTTC
TRBV28	12	TRBJ1-2	NA	NA	CASSLKVYGYTF	TGTGCCAGCAGTTTGAAGGTTTACGGCTACACCTTC
TRBV11-2	16	TRBJ2-6	NA	NA	CASSVAGGGGANVLTF	TGTGCCAGCAGCGTAGCCGGGGGCGGTGGGGCCAACGTCCTGACTTTC
TRBV10-2	13	TRBJ1-1	TRBD1	NA	CASSEGGQLSSFF	TGCGCCAGCAGTGAGGGGGGACAGTTGTCGTCTTTCTTT
TRBV29-1	17	TRBJ2-5	TRBD2	NA	CSVAGVGASGGQETQYF	TGCAGCGTTGCTGGTGTGGGGGCTAGCGGGGGACAAGAGACCCAGTACTTC